The 17 T cell receptor beta chains below come from one sample, sequenced in a study of blood T cell repertoires in COVID-19. Profiling relied on immunoSEQ multiplex PCR, and the TCRdb table lists in-frame clones only, not all of them. Here the sample spans hundreds of thousands of clones, over 65% being singletons. Sequencing input: PBMCs or T cells enriched from blood (not recorded which). The source of these receptors is a woman aged 60-75 years who had recovered from COVID-19.

The V and J genes are TRBV9 and TRBJ2-7, with TRBD1 matching 9 bases. Looked up from germline, CDR1 is SGDLS and CDR2 is YYNGEE. The ends lost 0 bases at V and 3 bases at J; junction bases unmatched: 4. CDR3 length equals 15 residues. CDR3 DNA sequence: TGTGCCAGCAGCGTAGGGGGACAGGGAGTCTACGAGCAGTACTTC. As protein: CASSVGGQGVYEQYF.

J is TRBJ1-1 and V is TRBV2; a weak D match, TRBD1 (6 bases). V lost 0 bases and J 5 bases, leaving 13 bases between the germline ends. Per the germline V gene, CDR1 is SNHLY and CDR2 is FYNNEI. The CDR3 length is 15 residues. The CDR3 region is CASSEARGGWTEAFF. CDR3 DNA: TGTGCCAGCAGTGAAGCGCGGGGGGGCTGGACTGAAGCTTTCTTT.

The chain recombines TRBV6-2 or TRBV6-3 with TRBJ2-7, with 7 nucleotides matching TRBD2. The ends lost 3 bases at V and 2 bases at J; junction bases unmatched: 7. CDR1 and CDR2 (germline): MNHEY, SVGEGT. This CDR3 region has 15 residues. CDR3: CASSYPAGYPYEQYF. The CDR3 DNA is TGTGCCAGCAGTTATCCAGCGGGGTACCCCTACGAGCAGTACTTC.

The chain couples TRBV7-2 to TRBJ2-1; unclear D gene. In germline, CDR1 is SGHTA, CDR2 FQGNSA. The CDR3 length is 13 residues. Trimming stripped 7 bases from V and 7 bases from J, with 14 bases between. The CDR3 loop reads CASTTFLRNEQFF. CDR3 DNA: TGTGCCAGCACCACCTTCTTGCGTAATGAGCAGTTCTTC. Full variable domain (missing parts from reference TRBV7-2 and TRBJ2-1): GAGVSQSPSNKVTEKGKDVELRCDPISGHTALYWYRQSLGQGLEFLIYFQGNSAPDKSGLPSDRFSAERTGGSVSTLTIQRTQQEDSAVYLCASTTFLRNEQFFGPGTRLTVL.

Notes on this clone: A junction end diverges from the germline sequence, so it may reflect a read error. The V and J genes are TRBV6-2 or TRBV6-3 and TRBJ2-2, with 8 positions matching TRBD1. This CDR3 is built from 17 residues. Germline V gene data show CDR1 as MNHEY and CDR2 as SVGEGT. CDR3 residues: CASSYVMDRANTGELFF. The CDR3 bases are TGTGCCAGCAGTTATGTAATGGACAGGGCGAATACCGGGGAGCTGTTTTTT.

This chain links TRBV27 with TRBJ1-6, with a possible D match to TRBD1 (6 bases). CDR3 length: 14 amino acids. Trimming pared 3 bases from V and 10 bases from J, leaving 13 bases between. Germline values: CDR1 MNHEY, CDR2 SMNVEV (reference sequence). The CDR3 region is CASSFGQGNSPLHF. In nucleotides, the CDR3 is TGTGCCAGCAGTTTTGGGCAGGGGAACTCACCCCTCCACTTT.

The rearrangement links TRBV15 to TRBJ2-5; 8 bases map to TRBD1. The germline CDR1 and CDR2 sequences are LNHNV and YYDKDF (reference sequence). The CDR3 sequence is 14 residues long. With 0 bases clipped from V and 7 bases from J, the junction kept 4 bases outside the gene matches. The DNA for the CDR3 is TGTGCCACCAGCAGAGACAGGGGGCCCGGGACCCAGTACTTC. It yields the protein CATSRDRGPGTQYF.

The chain couples TRBV7-9 to TRBJ1-2; D gene uncertain. Germline-derived CDR1 and CDR2 are SEHNR and FQNEAQ (reference sequence). The V end lost 7 bases, the J end lost 3 bases, and 12 bases lay between the germline ends. This CDR3 has 13 amino acids. The CDR3 coding sequence is TGTGCCAGCAAAAAGGAGAGGTACTATGGCTACACCTTC. Protein: CASKKERYYGYTF.

This chain connects TRBV12-5 to TRBJ1-6, with TRBD1 as a possible D gene (6 bases). V was clipped by 3 bases and J by 7 bases, with 10 bases between them. The CDR3 length is 14 residues. The V gene's germline CDR1 is LGHNT and CDR2 FRNRAP. CDR3 in amino acids: CASGFGTPNSPLHF. The CDR3 DNA reads TGTGCTAGTGGTTTCGGGACACCGAATTCACCCCTCCACTTT.

V gene TRBV6-2 or TRBV6-3 combines with J gene TRBJ2-3; unclear D gene. CDR1 and CDR2 from the germline V gene are MNHEY and SVGEGT. The V and J ends lost 7 bases and 1 base respectively, with 15 bases between them. The CDR3 is 15 residues long. In nucleotides, the CDR3 is TGTGCCAGCACTCACTCGAGGTTTCGCACAGATACGCAGTATTTT. It specifies CASTHSRFRTDTQYF.

The chain employs TRBV6-5 and TRBJ2-7; TRBD2 is a possible D gene (5 bases). Germline CDR1 is MNHEY and CDR2 is SVGAGI. The CDR3 length is 12 residues. V lost 4 bases, J lost 3 bases, and 7 bases lay in between. CDR3 sequence (DNA): TGTGCCAGCAGTTCCGGACTCTACGAGCAGTACTTC. Amino acid sequence: CASSSGLYEQYF.

The J gene is TRBJ1-1, the V gene TRBV2, with a tentative D call TRBD1 (5 bases). Per germline, CDR1 SNHLY and CDR2 FYNNEI. The CDR3 covers 13 residues. V lost 7 bases to trimming and J lost 1 base, with 10 bases between them. The CDR3 spells CASTTERNTEAFF. The CDR3 nucleotides are TGTGCCAGCACGACAGAGAGGAACACTGAAGCTTTCTTT.

J is TRBJ2-3 and V is TRBV27, with D unresolved. Germline lookup yields CDR1 MNHEY and CDR2 SMNVEV (reference sequence). V lost 4 bases and J 2 bases, leaving 4 bases between the germline ends. The CDR3 has 12 residues. The chain's CDR3 is CASSSVTDTQYF. CDR3 sequence (DNA): TGTGCCAGCAGTTCTGTCACAGATACGCAGTATTTT.

This chain links TRBV19 with TRBJ2-2; a weak D match, TRBD1 (6 bases). CDR3 size: 16 residues. The V gene lost 6 bases and the J gene lost 6 bases, with 20 bases spanning the gap. The germline V gene encodes CDR1 LNHDA and CDR2 SQIVND (reference sequence). CDR3 loop: CASRPPQGGRAGELFF. CDR3 coding DNA: TGTGCCAGTAGACCCCCCCAAGGGGGTAGAGCCGGGGAGCTGTTTTTT.

This clone was picked up one time. The genes are TRBV2 and TRBJ2-5; D perhaps matches TRBD1 (6 bases). The CDR3 is 16 residues long. The V end was cut by 10 bases, the J end by 2 bases, with 23 bases between. The germline V gene encodes CDR1 SNHLY and CDR2 FYNNEI. In DNA form, the CDR3 reads TGTGCCATACTCCTGCCGGACAGACTTTTACAAGAGACCCAGTACTTC. Encoded protein: CAILLPDRLLQETQYF.

This clone has at least ten counts. This chain joins TRBV3-1 (or the pseudogene TRBV3-2) and TRBJ2-7; a possible D gene is TRBD1 (7 bases). CDR1 LGHDT and CDR2 YNNKEL come from the germline V gene (reference sequence). This CDR3 spans 16 amino acids. V lost 4 bases, J lost 1 base, and 17 bases lay in between. The CDR3 nucleotides read TGTGCCAGCAGCCCCGCCCACAGGGGAGGTTCCTACGAGCAGTACTTC. Translated, it gives CASSPAHRGGSYEQYF.

This chain joins TRBV7-9 and TRBJ1-4; perhaps TRBD1 as D (6 bases). The CDR3 has 17 residues. Trimming took off 5 bases at V and 4 bases at J, with 20 bases between the two ends. The V gene's germline CDR1 is SEHNR and CDR2 FQNEAQ (reference sequence). The chain's CDR3 is CASSRSGPGAGNEKLFF. CDR3 DNA sequence: TGTGCCAGCAGCCGCTCCGGACCAGGGGCTGGTAATGAAAAACTGTTTTTT.